These 4 T cell receptor beta chains came from one sample sequenced in a study of control samples from healthy donors and cancer patients. TCRdb keeps only in-frame clones here, not all; method: immunoSEQ multiplex PCR. The data hold about 180,000 clones, with around 87% observed a single time. Sequencing was done on a sample of blood. The receptors were sampled from a woman aged 50 to 60 in good health.

The rearrangement links TRBV12-3 or TRBV12-4 to TRBJ1-1; D gene uncertain. The ends were cut back, 1 base at V and 3 bases at J, with 6 bases in the middle. The CDR3 covers 13 residues. The CDR3 spells CASSLGQDTEAFF. CDR3 sequence (DNA): TGTGCCAGCAGTTTAGGGCAGGACACTGAAGCTTTCTTT.

CDR3 loop: CASSAQGVVGSPLHF. The CDR3 DNA follows: TGTGCCAGCAGCGCCCAGGGGGTAGTTGGCTCACCCCTCCACTTT. The genes are TRBV5-4 and TRBJ1-6; the match to TRBD1 covers 7 bases. J was trimmed by 10 bases and V by 4 bases; bases with no gene match: 11. From germline, CDR1 is SGHNT and CDR2 YYREEE (reference sequence). The CDR3 spans 15 residues.

This sequence joins TRBV7-8 and TRBJ2-5, with D perhaps assigned TRBD1 or TRBD2 (5 bases each). There are 16 residues in the CDR3. Trimming took off 0 bases at V and 1 base at J, with 12 bases between the two ends. The germline gives CDR1 SGHVS, CDR2 FQNEAQ. CDR3: CASSLAWWGSQETQYF. In DNA form, the CDR3 reads TGTGCCAGCAGCTTAGCGTGGTGGGGGAGCCAAGAGACCCAGTACTTC.

The V and J genes are TRBV5-6 and TRBJ2-2, with 9 positions matching TRBD1. The CDR3 has 15 residues. After removal of 4 bases from V and 4 bases from J, the junction contained 5 bases not matched to a gene. CDR1 SGHDT and CDR2 YYEEEE come from the germline V gene. This chain's CDR3 is CASSHDRGSTGELFF. In nucleotides, the CDR3 is TGTGCCAGCAGCCACGACAGGGGGTCCACCGGGGAGCTGTTTTTT.